A selection of T cell receptor beta chains follows, all from one sample in a study of blood T cell repertoires in COVID-19. Some clones are missing from TCRdb's copy, which holds only in-frame ones; the method was immunoSEQ multiplex PCR. Of tens of thousands of clones listed, around 84% are singletons. The sample consisted of peripheral blood. The receptors derive from an elderly man with active COVID-19. CDR3s include the opening cysteine and the closing phenylalanine or tryptophan. The order of the fields is clone size, CDR3 length, V gene, D gene, J gene, CDR3 protein, CDR3 DNA. A D gene is named only where the DNA matches it firmly. Clone size is shown for a subset of rows, as once, few, many or a class of expanded clone.

-	14	TRBV19	-	TRBJ2-3	CASNEPRLRDTQYF	TGTGCCAGTAACGAACCCCGACTTAGAGATACGCAGTATTTT
-	16	TRBV19	TRBD2	TRBJ2-7	CASSIDSSGRVYEQYF	TGTGCCAGTAGTATAGACAGTAGCGGGAGAGTCTACGAGCAGTACTTC
-	20	TRBV11-2	TRBD2	TRBJ2-7	CASSLDGMSGLAAPSYEQYF	TGTGCCAGCAGCTTAGATGGGATGTCCGGGCTAGCGGCGCCTTCCTACGAGCAGTACTTC
-	18	TRBV7-8	TRBD2	TRBJ2-5	CASSPPGRSRGVQETQYF	TGTGCCAGCAGCCCGCCCGGGAGGTCCCGAGGGGTCCAAGAGACCCAGTACTTC
-	17	TRBV27	TRBD2	TRBJ2-1	CASSPPTSGASYNEQFF	TGTGCCAGCAGTCCCCCTACTAGCGGGGCCTCCTACAATGAGCAGTTCTTC
few	15	TRBV5-1	TRBD2	TRBJ2-7	CASSFLAGGLDEQYF	TGCGCCAGCAGCTTCCTAGCGGGAGGGCTTGATGAGCAGTACTTC
-	17	TRBV7-2	-	TRBJ2-2	CASSLEGDSLNTGELFF	TGTGCCAGCAGCTTAGAAGGCGACAGCCTCAACACCGGGGAGCTGTTTTTT
-	18	TRBV10-3	TRBD1	TRBJ2-3	CAISAPLGQDLFSDTQYF	TGTGCCATCAGTGCCCCCCTCGGACAGGATTTGTTTTCAGATACGCAGTATTTT
-	15	TRBV18	TRBD1	TRBJ2-7	CASSPPGQGFVEQYF	TGTGCCAGCTCACCACCGGGACAGGGGTTCGTCGAGCAGTACTTC
-	19	TRBV28	TRBD2	TRBJ2-1	CASRPNSPLAVTSYNEQFF	TGTGCCAGCAGGCCCAATTCCCCACTAGCGGTAACGTCCTACAATGAGCAGTTCTTC
-	16	TRBV15	TRBD2	TRBJ2-2	CATSRYSGSATGELFF	TGTGCCACCAGCAGATATAGCGGGAGTGCCACCGGGGAGCTGTTTTTT
-	19	TRBV19	TRBD2	TRBJ2-3	CASSIGLAGDLQSPDTQYF	TGTGCCAGTAGTATAGGACTAGCGGGAGACCTTCAGTCTCCAGATACGCAGTATTTT
once	15	TRBV3-1/TRBV3-2	TRBD2	TRBJ2-1	CASSHHQREDNEQFF	TGTGCCAGCAGCCATCATCAGCGGGAGGACAATGAGCAGTTCTTC
-	16	TRBV19	TRBD1	TRBJ2-5	CASSPWDRGTVETQYF	TGTGCCAGTAGTCCGTGGGACAGGGGGACGGTGGAGACCCAGTACTTC
-	15	TRBV13	TRBD1	TRBJ1-6	CASSFRDRGYSPLHF	TGTGCCAGCAGCTTCCGGGACAGGGGATATTCACCCCTCCACTTT
-	15	TRBV5-5	TRBD2	TRBJ2-1	CASSLGPSGYNEQFF	TGTGCCAGCAGCTTGGGTCCTAGCGGCTACAATGAGCAGTTCTTC
-	11	TRBV12-3/TRBV12-4	TRBD1	TRBJ1-2	CASSGTAGYTF	TGTGCCAGCAGTGGGACAGCCGGCTACACCTTC
once	16	TRBV19	-	TRBJ2-6	CASRPPSPGGANVLTF	TGTGCCAGTAGACCACCCTCCCCCGGTGGGGCCAACGTCCTGACTTTC
-	20	TRBV5-5	TRBD2	TRBJ2-2	CASSSGLVAGDKPSTGELFF	TGTGCCAGCAGTTCTGGCTTGGTAGCGGGAGATAAGCCCAGCACCGGGGAGCTGTTTTTT
-	17	TRBV27	-	TRBJ1-6	CASSLSSGETVNSPLHF	TGTGCCAGCAGTTTATCGAGTGGCGAGACAGTTAATTCACCCCTCCACTTT
-	14	TRBV2	TRBD1	TRBJ2-5	CASRVGQGAWTQYF	TGTGCCAGCAGGGTTGGACAGGGGGCTTGGACCCAGTACTTC
-	13	TRBV12-5	-	TRBJ1-5	CASGFGVGQPQHF	TGTGCTAGTGGTTTCGGGGTCGGTCAGCCCCAGCATTTT
-	14	TRBV7-2	-	TRBJ1-1	CASSLRQGGSEAFF	TGTGCCAGCAGCTTACGGCAGGGCGGATCTGAAGCTTTCTTT